This T cell receptor beta chain appears in the sequencing data of a study of PD-L1 blockade in urothelial cancer. At the level of the study: The researchers analyzed blood 3 weeks (second dose) and 6 weeks after treatment start. Reported median T cell count for blood samples was some 140,000.

Stated time point: pretreatment peripheral blood. V dropped 3 bases and J dropped 1; count of bases not matched to a gene: 6. Germline V lookup: CDR1 WNHNN, CDR2 SYGVQD (reference sequence). The CDR3 covers 16 residues. Spiking each PCR with synthetic TCR analog templates was performed. Generated by immunoSEQ multiplex PCR, the TCRdb table keeps only in-frame clones and is missing some. The sample shows 70,000 to 100,000 clones, 84% of them seen only once. V and J are TRBV10-1 and TRBJ2-5; 9 bases match TRBD2. The receptor's source is a man aged 60-69 years with urothelial cancer. The sequences come from PBMCs, collected around atezolizumab (anti-PD-L1) treatment. The CDR3 region is CASSDIGLASQETQYF. Written as DNA, the CDR3 is TGCGCCAGCAGTGATATTGGACTAGCGAGCCAAGAGACCCAGTACTTC.